This TCR beta chain originates from a study of blood T cell repertoires in COVID-19. Germline V gives CDR1 SGHVS, CDR2 FNYEAQ. Between the trimmed V and J ends, which lost 5 bases and 2 bases, there was a span of 12 bases. The CDR3 extends over 14 amino acids. Measured with immunoSEQ multiplex PCR; TCRdb has only the in-frame clones, and not every one. The table records hundreds of thousands of clones, around 89% of them present only once. This clonotype was obtained from a woman younger than 30 with acute COVID-19. The chain joins TRBV7-6 to TRBJ1-2; possible D gene TRBD1, 5 bases. Input material: PBMCs or T cells enriched from blood (not recorded which). The CDR3 DNA reads TGTGCCAGCAGCCTGGACAAGACGAACTATGGCTACACCTTC. It codes for CASSLDKTNYGYTF. The variable domain in full, completed from reference TRBV7-6 and TRBJ1-2, reads GAGVSQSPRYKVTKRGQDVALRCDPISGHVSLYWYRQALGQGPEFLTYFNYEAQQDKSGLPNDRFSAERPEGSISTLTIQRTEQRDSAMYRCASSLDKTNYGYTFGSGTRLTVV.